This paragraph reports one T cell receptor beta chain. Antigen unknown. This sample was taken from a study of response to subunit inactivated influenza vaccine. Study conclusions and caveats: The authors put forward the suggestion that each seasonal influenza vaccination may bring in only a limited number of new T cells.

TCRdb processed the RT-PCR reads anew with MiXCR; each CDR3 protein has one entry. The sample lists 500,000 to 600,000 distinct CDR3 sequences, approximately 15% occurring once. From germline, CDR1 is KGHSH and CDR2 LQKENI. Trimming left V 8 bases short and J 4 bases short, with 17 bases between. There are 14 residues in the CDR3. Material: CD4+ T cells sorted from PBMCs, obtained roughly 24 months after vaccination. This sequence joins TRBV18 and TRBJ2-5; possible D gene TRBD1, 7 bases. This clonotype was sampled from a man in his fifties or sixties who received an inactivated influenza vaccine. The CDR3 region is CASTDREVGETQYF. The CDR3, as DNA: TGTGCCAGCACCGACAGGGAGGTAGGAGAGACCCAGTACTTC.